This T cell receptor (beta chain) was observed in a study of PD-L1 blockade in urothelial cancer. Study context: Prior chemotherapy ranged from 0 to 3 regimens per patient. Among blood samples, the median T cell count was some 140,000. Findings of the study overall: When pretreatment blood TCR clonality was below the median, it predicted better survival. More expansion of tumor-associated blood clones, seen at 3 weeks, marked durable-benefit patients.

Time point here: pretreatment peripheral blood. TCRdb keeps only in-frame clones here, not all; method: immunoSEQ multiplex PCR. This sample yields about 49,000 clones, of which approximately 85% are seen a single time; about 10% belongs to the top ten. This CDR3 comprises 15 residues. Comment on this clone: Antigen specificity is unknown.

The material was PBMCs, obtained around atezolizumab (anti-PD-L1) treatment. The chain is built from TRBV21-1 and TRBJ1-4. TRBV21-1 counts as a pseudogene. The receptor was isolated from a man between 70 and 80 years old with urothelial cancer. CDR3 in amino acids: CASSKVSDPNEKLFF. CDR3 DNA sequence: TGTGCCAGCAGCAAAGTAAGCGATCCTAATGAAAAACTGTTTTTT.